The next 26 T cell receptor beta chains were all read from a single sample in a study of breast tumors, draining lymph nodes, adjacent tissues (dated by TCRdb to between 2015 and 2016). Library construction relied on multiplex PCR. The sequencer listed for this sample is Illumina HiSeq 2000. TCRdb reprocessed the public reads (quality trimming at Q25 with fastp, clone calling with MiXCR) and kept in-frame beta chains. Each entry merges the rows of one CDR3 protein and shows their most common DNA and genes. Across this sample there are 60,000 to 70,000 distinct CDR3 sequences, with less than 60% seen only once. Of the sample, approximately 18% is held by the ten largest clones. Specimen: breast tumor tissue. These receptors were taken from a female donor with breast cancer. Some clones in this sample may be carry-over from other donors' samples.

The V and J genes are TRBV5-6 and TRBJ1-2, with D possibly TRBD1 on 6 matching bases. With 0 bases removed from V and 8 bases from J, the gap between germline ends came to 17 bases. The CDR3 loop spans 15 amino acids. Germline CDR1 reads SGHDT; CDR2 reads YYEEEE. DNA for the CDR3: TGTGCCAGCAGCTTGGAATGGCGGGGGGGCGCAGGCTACACCTTC. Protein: CASSLEWRGGAGYTF. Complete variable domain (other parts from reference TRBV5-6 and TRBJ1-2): DAGVTQSPTHLIKTRGQQVTLRCSPKSGHDTVSWYQQALGQGPQFIFQYYEEEERQRGNFPDRFSGHQFPNYSSELNVNALLLGDSALYLCASSLEWRGGAGYTFGSGTRLTVV.

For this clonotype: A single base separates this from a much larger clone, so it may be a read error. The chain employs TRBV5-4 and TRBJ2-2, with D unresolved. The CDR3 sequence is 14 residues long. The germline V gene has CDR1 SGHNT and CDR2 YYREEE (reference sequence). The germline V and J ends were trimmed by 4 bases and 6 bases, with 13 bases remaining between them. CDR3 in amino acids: CASSRPEAPGELFF. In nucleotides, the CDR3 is TGTGCCAGCAGCCGCCCCGAGGCACCCGGGGAGCTGTTTTTT.

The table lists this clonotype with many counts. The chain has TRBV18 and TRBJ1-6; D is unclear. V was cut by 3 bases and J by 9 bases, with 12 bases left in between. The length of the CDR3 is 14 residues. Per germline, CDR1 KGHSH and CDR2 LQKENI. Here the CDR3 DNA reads TGTGCCAGCTCACCGGATGTAGGGAGTTCACCCCTCCACTTT. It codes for CASSPDVGSSPLHF.

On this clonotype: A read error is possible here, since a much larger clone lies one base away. The CDR3 loop is CASSLDAFSYNEQYF. CDR3 in DNA: TGTGCCAGCAGTTTGGACGCCTTCTCCTACAATGAGCAGTACTTC. The V call is TRBV2, the J call TRBJ2-7, with D hard to call. The CDR3 is made up of 15 amino acids. Germline lookup yields CDR1 SNHLY and CDR2 FYNNEI. With 5 bases removed from V and 7 bases from J, the gap between germline ends came to 21 bases.

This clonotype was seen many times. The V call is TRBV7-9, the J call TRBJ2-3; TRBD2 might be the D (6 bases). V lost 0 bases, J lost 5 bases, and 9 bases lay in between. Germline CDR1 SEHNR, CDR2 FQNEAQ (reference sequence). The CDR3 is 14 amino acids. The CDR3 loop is CASSLAGGQDTQYF. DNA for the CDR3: TGTGCCAGCAGCTTAGCGGGAGGTCAAGATACGCAGTATTTT.

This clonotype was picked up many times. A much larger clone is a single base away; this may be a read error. CDR3 coding DNA: TGTGCCAGCAGTCAATACGGGCTTGGGAATTCACCCCTCCACTTT. This sequence encodes CASSQYGLGNSPLHF. The chain links TRBV6-1 to TRBJ1-6; D uncertain. The germline V gene has CDR1 MNHNS and CDR2 SASEGT. This CDR3 spans 15 amino acids. With 5 bases removed from V and 7 bases from J, the gap between germline ends came to 15 bases.

CDR3 sequence reads: CASSARGGGSTYEQYF. DNA for the CDR3: TGTGCCAGCAGCGCTCGGGGAGGGGGGAGTACCTACGAGCAGTACTTC. V gene TRBV7-2 combines with J gene TRBJ2-7; TRBD2 is a possible D gene (7 bases). Germline loops: CDR1 SGHTA, CDR2 FQGNSA. The length of the CDR3 is 16 residues. V lost 5 bases and J 2 bases, leaving 19 bases between the germline ends.

DNA of the CDR3: TGCGCCAGCAGCTTGGACAGGCTCTACGAGCAGTACTTC. Amino acids: CASSLDRLYEQYF. The chain carries TRBV5-1 and TRBJ2-7; the D gene is possibly TRBD1 (5 bases). CDR1 SGHRS and CDR2 YFSETQ come from the germline V gene. The germline V and J ends were trimmed by 0 bases and 3 bases, with 7 bases remaining between them. The CDR3 runs to 13 residues.

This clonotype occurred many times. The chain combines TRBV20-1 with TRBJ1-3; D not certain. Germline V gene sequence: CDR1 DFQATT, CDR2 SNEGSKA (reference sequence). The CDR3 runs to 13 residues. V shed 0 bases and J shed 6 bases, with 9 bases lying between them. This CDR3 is CSARDPLSNTIYF. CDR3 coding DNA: TGCAGTGCTAGAGATCCTCTTTCAAACACCATATATTTT.

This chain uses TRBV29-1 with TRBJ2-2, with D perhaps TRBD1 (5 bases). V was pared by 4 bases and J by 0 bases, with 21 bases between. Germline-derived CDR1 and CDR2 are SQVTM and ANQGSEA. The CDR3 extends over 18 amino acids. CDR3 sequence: CSVGMGPQGCANTGELFF. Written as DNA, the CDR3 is TGCAGCGTTGGGATGGGTCCCCAGGGCTGTGCGAACACCGGGGAGCTGTTTTTT.

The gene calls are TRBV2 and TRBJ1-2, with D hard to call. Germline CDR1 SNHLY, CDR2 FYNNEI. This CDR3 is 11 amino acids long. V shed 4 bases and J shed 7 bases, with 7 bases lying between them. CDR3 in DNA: TGTGCCAGCAGTGGGGTCACTGGCTACACCTTC. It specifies CASSGVTGYTF.

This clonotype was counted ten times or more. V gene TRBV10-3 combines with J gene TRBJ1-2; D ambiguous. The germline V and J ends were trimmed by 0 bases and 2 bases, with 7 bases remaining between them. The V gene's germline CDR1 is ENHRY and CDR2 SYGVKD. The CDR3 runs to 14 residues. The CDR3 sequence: CAISESTPNYGYTF. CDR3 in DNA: TGTGCCATCAGTGAGTCTACGCCGAACTATGGCTACACCTTC.

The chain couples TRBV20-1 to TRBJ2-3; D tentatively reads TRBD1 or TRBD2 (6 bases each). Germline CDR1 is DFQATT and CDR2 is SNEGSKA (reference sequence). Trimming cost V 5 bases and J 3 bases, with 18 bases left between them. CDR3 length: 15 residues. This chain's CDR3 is CSAGGGGSSTDTQYF. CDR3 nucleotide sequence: TGCAGTGCTGGAGGAGGGGGAAGTTCTACAGATACGCAGTATTTT.

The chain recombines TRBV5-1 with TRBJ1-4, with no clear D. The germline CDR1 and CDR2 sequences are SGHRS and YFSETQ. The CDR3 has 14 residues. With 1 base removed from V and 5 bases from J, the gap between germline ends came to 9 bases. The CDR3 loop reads CASSLPNRNEKLFF. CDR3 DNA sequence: TGCGCCAGCAGCTTGCCCAATCGGAATGAAAAACTGTTTTTT.

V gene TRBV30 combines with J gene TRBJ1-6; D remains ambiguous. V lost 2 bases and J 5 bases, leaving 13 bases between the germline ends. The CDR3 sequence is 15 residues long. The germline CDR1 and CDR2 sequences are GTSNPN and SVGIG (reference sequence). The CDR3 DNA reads TGTGCCTGGAGTTCCATACGGCCCGATAATTCACCCCTCCACTTT. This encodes CAWSSIRPDNSPLHF.

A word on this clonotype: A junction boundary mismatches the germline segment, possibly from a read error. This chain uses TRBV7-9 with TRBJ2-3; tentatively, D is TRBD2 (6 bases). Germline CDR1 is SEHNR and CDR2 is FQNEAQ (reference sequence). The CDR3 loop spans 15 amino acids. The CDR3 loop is CASSLPSAIADTQYF. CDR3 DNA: TGCGCCAGCAGCTTGCCTAGCGCAATCGCAGATACGCAGTATTTT.

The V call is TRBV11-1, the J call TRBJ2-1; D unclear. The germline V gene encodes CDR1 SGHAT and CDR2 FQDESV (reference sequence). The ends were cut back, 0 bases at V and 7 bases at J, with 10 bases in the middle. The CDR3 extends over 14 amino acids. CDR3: CASSLAVRDNEQFF. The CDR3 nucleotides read TGTGCCAGCAGCTTAGCGGTAAGGGATAATGAGCAGTTCTTC.

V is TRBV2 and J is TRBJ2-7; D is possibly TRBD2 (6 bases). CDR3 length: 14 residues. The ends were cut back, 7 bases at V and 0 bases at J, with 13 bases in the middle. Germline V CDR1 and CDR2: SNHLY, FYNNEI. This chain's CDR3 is CASIRGGNSYEQYF. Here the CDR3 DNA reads TGTGCCAGCATTCGGGGCGGGAACTCCTACGAGCAGTACTTC.

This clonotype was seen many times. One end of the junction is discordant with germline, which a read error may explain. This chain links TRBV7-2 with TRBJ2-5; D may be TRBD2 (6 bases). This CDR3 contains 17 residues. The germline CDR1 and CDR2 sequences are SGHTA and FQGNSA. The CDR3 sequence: CASRPPNGRLSQEPQYF. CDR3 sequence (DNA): TGTGCCAGCAGGCCCCCTAACGGGAGACTGAGTCAAGAGCCCCAGTACTTC.

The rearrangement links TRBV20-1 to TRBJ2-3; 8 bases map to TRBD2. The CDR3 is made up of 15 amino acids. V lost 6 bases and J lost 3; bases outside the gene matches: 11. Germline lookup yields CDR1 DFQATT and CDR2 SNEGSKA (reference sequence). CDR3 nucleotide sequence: TGCAGTGCCAATAGCGGGGATTGGGGTACAGATACGCAGTATTTT. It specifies CSANSGDWGTDTQYF.

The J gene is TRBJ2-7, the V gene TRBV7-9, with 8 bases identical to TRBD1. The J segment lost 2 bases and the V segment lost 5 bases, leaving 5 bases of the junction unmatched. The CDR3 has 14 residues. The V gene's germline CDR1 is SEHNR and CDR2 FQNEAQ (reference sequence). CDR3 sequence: CASSLTGGTYEQYF. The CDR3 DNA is TGTGCCAGCAGCCTTACAGGGGGAACCTACGAGCAGTACTTC.

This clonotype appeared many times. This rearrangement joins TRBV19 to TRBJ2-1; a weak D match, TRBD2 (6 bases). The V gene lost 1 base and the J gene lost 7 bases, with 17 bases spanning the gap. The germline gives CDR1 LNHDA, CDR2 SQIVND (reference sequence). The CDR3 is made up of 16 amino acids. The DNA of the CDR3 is TGTGCCAGTAGTATAGCGGCGGGACCCCAGGAGAATGAGCAGTTCTTC. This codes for CASSIAAGPQENEQFF.

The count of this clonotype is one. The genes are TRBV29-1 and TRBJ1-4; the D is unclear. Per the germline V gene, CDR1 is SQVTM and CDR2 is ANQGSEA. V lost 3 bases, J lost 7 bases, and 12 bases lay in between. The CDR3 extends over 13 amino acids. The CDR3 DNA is TGCAGCGTTGATAGCGGGTACGGTGAAAAACTGTTTTTT. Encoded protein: CSVDSGYGEKLFF.

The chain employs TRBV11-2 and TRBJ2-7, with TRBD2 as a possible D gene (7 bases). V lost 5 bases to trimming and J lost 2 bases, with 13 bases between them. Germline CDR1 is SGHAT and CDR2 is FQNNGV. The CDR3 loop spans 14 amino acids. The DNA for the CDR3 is TGTGCCAGCAGCCAGCGGGACAACGCCTACGAGCAGTACTTC. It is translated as CASSQRDNAYEQYF.

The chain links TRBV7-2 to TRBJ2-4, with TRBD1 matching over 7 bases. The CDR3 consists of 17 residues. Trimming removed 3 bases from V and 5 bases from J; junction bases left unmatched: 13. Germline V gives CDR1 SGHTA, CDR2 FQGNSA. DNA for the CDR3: TGTGCCAGCAGCTTCCTACAGGGGTGGGACAAAGAAAACATTCAGTACTTC. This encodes CASSFLQGWDKENIQYF.

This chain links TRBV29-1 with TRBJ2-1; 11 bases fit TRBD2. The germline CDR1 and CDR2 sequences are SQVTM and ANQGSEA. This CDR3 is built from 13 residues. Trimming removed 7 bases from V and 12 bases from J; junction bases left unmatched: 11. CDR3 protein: CSGLAGGVNWQFF. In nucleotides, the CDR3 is TGCAGCGGCTTAGCGGGGGGGGTCAATTGGCAGTTCTTC.